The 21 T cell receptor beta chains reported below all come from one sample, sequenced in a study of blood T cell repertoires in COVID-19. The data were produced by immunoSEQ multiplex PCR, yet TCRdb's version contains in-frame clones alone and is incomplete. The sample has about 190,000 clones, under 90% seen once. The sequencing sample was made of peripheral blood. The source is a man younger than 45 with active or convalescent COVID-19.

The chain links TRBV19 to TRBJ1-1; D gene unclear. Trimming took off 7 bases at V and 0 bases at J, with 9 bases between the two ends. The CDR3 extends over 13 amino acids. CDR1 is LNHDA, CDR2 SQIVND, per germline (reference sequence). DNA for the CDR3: TGTGCCAGTACGCCGCAGGTGAACACTGAAGCTTTCTTT. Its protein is CASTPQVNTEAFF. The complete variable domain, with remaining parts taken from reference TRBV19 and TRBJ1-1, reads DGGITQSPKYLFRKEGQNVTLSCEQNLNHDAMYWYRQDPGQGLRLIYYSQIVNDFQKGDIAEGYSVSREKKESFPLTVTSAQKNPTAFYLCASTPQVNTEAFFGQGTRLTVV.

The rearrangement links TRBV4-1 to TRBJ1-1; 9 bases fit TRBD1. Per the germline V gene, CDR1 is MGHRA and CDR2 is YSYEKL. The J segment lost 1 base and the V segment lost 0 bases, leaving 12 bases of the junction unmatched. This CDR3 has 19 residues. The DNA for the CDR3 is TGCGCCAGCAGCCAAGATCCCACAGGGGGCCGCGCCCAGAACACTGAAGCTTTCTTT. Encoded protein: CASSQDPTGGRAQNTEAFF.

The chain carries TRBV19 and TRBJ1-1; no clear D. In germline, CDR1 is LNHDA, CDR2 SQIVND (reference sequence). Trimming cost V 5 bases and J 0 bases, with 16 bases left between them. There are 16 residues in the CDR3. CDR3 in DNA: TGTGCCAGTAGTTTCTGGAGAGGAGGCCTGAACACTGAAGCTTTCTTT. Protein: CASSFWRGGLNTEAFF.

The CDR3 region has the DNA TGTGCCAGCAGCGTAAACGGGGGCTCTGGAAACACCATATATTTT. It encodes CASSVNGGSGNTIYF. The genes are TRBV9 and TRBJ1-3; TRBD1 is a possible D gene (5 bases). CDR3 size: 15 residues. CDR1 is SGDLS and CDR2 is YYNGEE in the germline V gene. The V gene lost 1 base and the J gene lost 0 bases, with 8 bases spanning the gap.

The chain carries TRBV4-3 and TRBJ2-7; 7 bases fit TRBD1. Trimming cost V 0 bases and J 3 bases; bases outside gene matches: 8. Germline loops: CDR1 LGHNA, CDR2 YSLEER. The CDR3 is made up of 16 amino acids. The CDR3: CASSQDVGTADYEQYF. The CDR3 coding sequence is TGCGCCAGCAGCCAAGATGTCGGGACAGCCGACTACGAGCAGTACTTC.

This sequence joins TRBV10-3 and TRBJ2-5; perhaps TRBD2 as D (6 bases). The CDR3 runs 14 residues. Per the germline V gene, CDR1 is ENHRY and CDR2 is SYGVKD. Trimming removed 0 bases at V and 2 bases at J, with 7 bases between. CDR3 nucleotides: TGTGCCATCAGTGAGTCTCTAGCGCAAGAGACCCAGTACTTC. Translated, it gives CAISESLAQETQYF.

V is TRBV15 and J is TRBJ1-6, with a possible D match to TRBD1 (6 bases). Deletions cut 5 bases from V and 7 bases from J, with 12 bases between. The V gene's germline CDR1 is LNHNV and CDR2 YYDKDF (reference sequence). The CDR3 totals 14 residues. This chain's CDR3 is CATSPRGGNSPLHF. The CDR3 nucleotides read TGTGCCACCAGCCCTCGAGGGGGAAATTCACCCCTCCACTTT.

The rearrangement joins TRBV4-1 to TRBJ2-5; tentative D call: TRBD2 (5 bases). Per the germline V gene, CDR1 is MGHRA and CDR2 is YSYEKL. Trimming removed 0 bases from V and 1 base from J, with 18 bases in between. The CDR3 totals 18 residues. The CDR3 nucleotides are TGCGCCAGCAGCCAAGAGTGGCCGGGCACAAGCGGCCAAGAGACCCAGTACTTC. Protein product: CASSQEWPGTSGQETQYF.

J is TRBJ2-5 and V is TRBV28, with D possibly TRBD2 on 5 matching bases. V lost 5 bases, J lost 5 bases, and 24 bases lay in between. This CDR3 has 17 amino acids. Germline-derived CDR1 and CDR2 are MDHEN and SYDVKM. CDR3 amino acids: CASSTTWAPRVGETQYF. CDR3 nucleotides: TGTGCCAGCAGTACCACCTGGGCCCCGAGGGTTGGGGAGACCCAGTACTTC.

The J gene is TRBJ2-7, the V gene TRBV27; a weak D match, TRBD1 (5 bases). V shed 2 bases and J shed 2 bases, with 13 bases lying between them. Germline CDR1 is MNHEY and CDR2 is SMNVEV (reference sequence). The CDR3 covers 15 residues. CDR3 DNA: TGTGCCAGCAGTTTAAAAACAGGCCCAACCTACGAGCAGTACTTC. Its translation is CASSLKTGPTYEQYF.

In DNA, the CDR3 is TGTGCCAGCAGCTTGACGCCCACTCACGGCGGCCAGTACTTC. Its translation: CASSLTPTHGGQYF. The rearrangement joins TRBV7-9 to TRBJ2-5; D is undetermined. This CDR3 is 14 amino acids long. In germline, CDR1 is SEHNR, CDR2 FQNEAQ (reference sequence). V shed 3 bases and J shed 10 bases, with 18 bases lying between them.

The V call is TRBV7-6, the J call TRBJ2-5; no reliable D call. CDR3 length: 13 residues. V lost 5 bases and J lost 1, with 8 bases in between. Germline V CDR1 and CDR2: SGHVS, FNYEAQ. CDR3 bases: TGTGCCAGCAGCGGGCCGGTCCAAGAGACCCAGTACTTC. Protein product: CASSGPVQETQYF.

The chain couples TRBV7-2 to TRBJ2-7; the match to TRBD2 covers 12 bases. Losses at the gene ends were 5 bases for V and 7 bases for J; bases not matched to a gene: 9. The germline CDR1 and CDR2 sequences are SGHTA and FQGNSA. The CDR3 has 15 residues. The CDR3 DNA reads TGTGCCAGCAGCCGGGGACTAGCGGGCCTGTCAGAGCAGTACGTC. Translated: CASSRGLAGLSEQYV.

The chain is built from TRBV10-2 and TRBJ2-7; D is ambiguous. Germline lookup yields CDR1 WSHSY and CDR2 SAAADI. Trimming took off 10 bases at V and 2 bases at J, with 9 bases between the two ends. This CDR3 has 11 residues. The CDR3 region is CATGDTYEQYF. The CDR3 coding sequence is TGCGCCACCGGTGACACCTACGAGCAGTACTTC.

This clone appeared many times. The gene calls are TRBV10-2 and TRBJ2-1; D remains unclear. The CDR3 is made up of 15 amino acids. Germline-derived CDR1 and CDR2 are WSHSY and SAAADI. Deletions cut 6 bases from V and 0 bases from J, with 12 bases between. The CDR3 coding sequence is TGCGCCAGCAGGATCGACACCGCCTCCTACAATGAGCAGTTCTTC. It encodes CASRIDTASYNEQFF.

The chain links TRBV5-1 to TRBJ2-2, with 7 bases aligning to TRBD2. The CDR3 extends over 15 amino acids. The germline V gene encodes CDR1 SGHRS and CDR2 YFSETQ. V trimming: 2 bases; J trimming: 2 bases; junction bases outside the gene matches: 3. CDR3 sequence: CASSFSGDNTGELFF. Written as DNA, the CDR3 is TGCGCCAGCAGCTTCAGCGGGGACAACACCGGGGAGCTGTTTTTT.

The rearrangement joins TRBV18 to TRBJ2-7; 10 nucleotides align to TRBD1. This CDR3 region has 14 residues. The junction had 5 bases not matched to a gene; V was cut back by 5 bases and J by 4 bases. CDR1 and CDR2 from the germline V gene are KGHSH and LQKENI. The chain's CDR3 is CASSTTGGRYEQYV. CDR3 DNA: TGTGCCAGCTCAACGACAGGGGGCCGTTACGAGCAGTACGTC.

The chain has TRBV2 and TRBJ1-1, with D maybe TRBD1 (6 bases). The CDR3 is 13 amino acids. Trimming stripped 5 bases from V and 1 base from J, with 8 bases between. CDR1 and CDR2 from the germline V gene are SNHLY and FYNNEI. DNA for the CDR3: TGTGCCAGCAGTTCGGACAGGAACACTGAAGCTTTCTTT. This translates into CASSSDRNTEAFF.

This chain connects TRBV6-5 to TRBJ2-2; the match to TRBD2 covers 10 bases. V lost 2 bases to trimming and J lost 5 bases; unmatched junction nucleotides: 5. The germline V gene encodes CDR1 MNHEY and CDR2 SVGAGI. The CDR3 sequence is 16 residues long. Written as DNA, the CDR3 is TGTGCCAGCAGTTACACTAGCGGGGCCTCTACCGGGGAGCTGTTTTTT. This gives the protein CASSYTSGASTGELFF.

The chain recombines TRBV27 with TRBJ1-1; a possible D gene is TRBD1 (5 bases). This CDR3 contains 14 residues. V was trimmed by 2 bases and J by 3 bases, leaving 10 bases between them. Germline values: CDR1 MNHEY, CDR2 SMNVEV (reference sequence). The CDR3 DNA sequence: TGTGCCAGCAGTTTAATCGCAGGGTACACTGAAGCTTTCTTT. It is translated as CASSLIAGYTEAFF.

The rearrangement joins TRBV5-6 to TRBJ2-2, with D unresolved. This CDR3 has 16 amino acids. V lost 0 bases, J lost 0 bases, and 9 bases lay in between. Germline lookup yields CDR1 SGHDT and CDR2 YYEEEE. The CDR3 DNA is TGTGCCAGCAGCTTGGGGCGGCCCACGAACACCGGGGAGCTGTTTTTT. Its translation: CASSLGRPTNTGELFF.